This T cell receptor beta chain is drawn from a study of cytomegalovirus exposure and HLA in healthy donors. Across the whole study: The use of the same platform for the 120 or so validation repertoires and the 600 to 700 first-cohort repertoires was reported by a later analysis. Study-wide findings and caveats: Within the 100 to 150 validation repertoires, first-cohort TCR clusters tended to co-occur, according to a later analysis. Cytomegalovirus association was assigned to some 160 TCR beta chains.

As concerns this clone: The antigen is not known.

V was cut by 4 bases and J by 3 bases, with 10 bases left in between. In germline, CDR1 is SGHRS, CDR2 YFSETQ. CDR3 length: 14 amino acids. Clones were read by immunoSEQ multiplex PCR, and TCRdb kept only the in-frame ones, dropping some. The sample consists of around 150,000 clones, around 85% of them appearing once. The origin of this receptor is a man between 25 and 39 years old in good health and CMV-seropositive. This rearrangement joins TRBV5-1 to TRBJ2-2, with TRBD1 as a possible D gene (6 bases). Material for sequencing was PBMCs. CDR3 protein: CASSQRTDTGELFF. DNA of the CDR3: TGCGCCAGCAGCCAGAGGACAGACACCGGGGAGCTGTTTTTT.